These T cell receptor beta chains were read from a single sample in a study of blood T cell repertoires in COVID-19. Sequencing was performed with immunoSEQ multiplex PCR; in TCRdb, only in-frame clones are kept and a portion is missing. The table lists under 250,000 clones, 70% to 85% of them singletons. Sequences were obtained from PBMCs or T cells enriched from blood (not recorded which). The receptors come from a woman aged 55-75 years who had recovered from COVID-19. CDR3s include the opening cysteine and the closing phenylalanine or tryptophan. The D gene is left open where the match is weak. A row's size may be missing; if present it is once, few, many or a size class.

size,J,V,D,DNA,CDR3
NA,TRBJ2-1,TRBV30,TRBD2,TGTGCCGCCTCCTTCGGCGGGGGGATATTCCATGAGCAGTTCTTC,CAASFGGGIFHEQFF
NA,TRBJ1-2,TRBV15,NA,TGTGCCACCAGCAGAAGCGTAACTAACTATGGCTACACCTTC,CATSRSVTNYGYTF
NA,TRBJ2-2,TRBV9,NA,TGTGCCAGCAGCGTAGGGGCAGGGAACACCGGGGAGCTGTTTTTT,CASSVGAGNTGELFF
NA,TRBJ2-5,TRBV6-5,TRBD1,TGTGCCAGCCAAAACATCGACAGGGGCCAAGAGACCCAGTACTTC,CASQNIDRGQETQYF
NA,TRBJ1-1,TRBV18,NA,TGTGCCAGCTCACCGAGGGCGATGGTAGGCACTGAAGCTTTCTTT,CASSPRAMVGTEAFF
NA,TRBJ2-7,TRBV5-4,TRBD1,TGTGCCAGCAGCCTGGACTTCGGACAGGACTACGAGCAGTACTTC,CASSLDFGQDYEQYF
NA,TRBJ1-2,TRBV6-5,NA,TGTGCCAGCCAATCCACTTATGGCTACACCTTC,CASQSTYGYTF
NA,TRBJ2-5,TRBV5-5,TRBD2,TGTGCCAGCAGCTTTCTAGCGGGGGGAGAGACCCAGTACTTC,CASSFLAGGETQYF
NA,TRBJ2-1,TRBV27,NA,TGTGCCAGCTGGGTGAGGGCTCCAAACAATGAGCAGTTCTTC,CASWVRAPNNEQFF
NA,TRBJ1-6,TRBV4-1,NA,TGCGCCAGCAGCCAAGTTCCAGGGGAGTTATCCTATAATTCACCCCTCCACTTT,CASSQVPGELSYNSPLHF
NA,TRBJ2-5,TRBV14,TRBD1,TGTGCCAGCAGCCACCTACCGGGACAGTCCCAAGAGACCCAGTACTTC,CASSHLPGQSQETQYF
NA,TRBJ1-2,TRBV5-1,TRBD1,TGCGCCAGCCAGGGACAGGACTATGGCTACACCTTC,CASQGQDYGYTF
NA,TRBJ1-1,TRBV3-1/TRBV3-2,NA,TGTGCCAGCAGCCAAAGAACAGAGAACACTGAAGCTTTCTTT,CASSQRTENTEAFF
NA,TRBJ2-7,TRBV5-1,TRBD2,TGCGCCAGCAGCTTGCCTAGCGGGGTCTACGAGCAGTACTTC,CASSLPSGVYEQYF
NA,TRBJ1-2,TRBV6-2/TRBV6-3,NA,TGTGCCAGCAGTTCCCGACAGGCGTCGTCGGGTGGCTACACCTTC,CASSSRQASSGGYTF
NA,TRBJ2-7,TRBV18,TRBD1,TGTGCCAGCTCACCCCGGGACAGTCCCTACGAGCAGTACTTC,CASSPRDSPYEQYF
NA,TRBJ1-5,TRBV7-9,NA,TGTGCCAGCAGCCCCGAGGGTGGAGGTCCACAGCCCCAGCATTTT,CASSPEGGGPQPQHF
NA,TRBJ2-3,TRBV5-1,NA,TGCGCCAGCAGCTTTACGGGAGTCTACACAGATACGCAGTATTTT,CASSFTGVYTDTQYF
NA,TRBJ2-1,TRBV5-1,NA,TGCGCCAGCGCGTCGGCGGGAAGCTACAATGAGCAGTTCTTC,CASASAGSYNEQFF
few,TRBJ1-6,TRBV5-1,TRBD1,TGCGCCAGCAGCCAAGGACAGGGGGCGGGATCACCCCTCCACTTT,CASSQGQGAGSPLHF
few,TRBJ1-1,TRBV7-2,NA,TGTGCCAGCAGCTTATTACAAAGGGGGGAAGCTTTCTTT,CASSLLQRGEAFF
NA,TRBJ2-7,TRBV6-6,TRBD1,TGTGCCAGCAGTTACTCCCTTGGACAGGCAAGCTACGAGCAGTACTTC,CASSYSLGQASYEQYF
NA,TRBJ2-3,TRBV6-2/TRBV6-3,NA,TGTGCCAGCAGTTACGATCCCGGGGGCACAGATACGCAGTATTTT,CASSYDPGGTDTQYF
NA,TRBJ2-2,TRBV7-2,TRBD1,TGTGCCAGCAGCTCAGGACAGGGGGCGACCACCGGGGAGCTGTTTTTT,CASSSGQGATTGELFF
NA,TRBJ2-1,TRBV6-2/TRBV6-3,NA,TGTGCCAGCAGTTACATCGGGGGGCTCGACAATGAGCAGTTCTTC,CASSYIGGLDNEQFF
NA,TRBJ2-7,TRBV6-5,TRBD1,TGTGCCAGCAGAAAGACAGGGCGCTACGAGCAGTACTTC,CASRKTGRYEQYF
NA,TRBJ1-4,TRBV19,NA,TGTGCCAGTAGTGCCGGGACCGGGGGAGAAAAACTGTTTTTT,CASSAGTGGEKLFF
NA,TRBJ2-1,TRBV5-4,TRBD1,TGTGCCAGCAGCTCGGGACAGGGGGCGGGCGATGAGCAGTTCTTC,CASSSGQGAGDEQFF
NA,TRBJ2-1,TRBV5-1,TRBD2,TGCGCCAGCAGCTCGCCGACTAGCGGACCTAGGAGGGATTCTAATAACGAGCAGTTCTTC,CASSSPTSGPRRDSNNEQFF
once,TRBJ1-2,TRBV7-8,TRBD1,TGTGCCAGCAGCTACAACAGGGGAAACTATGGCTACACCTTC,CASSYNRGNYGYTF
NA,TRBJ2-1,TRBV27,TRBD2,TGTGCCAGCAGTCAGCCTGGGGGGGTTCCCAATGAGCAGTTCTTC,CASSQPGGVPNEQFF
NA,TRBJ1-1,TRBV7-9,NA,TGTGCCAGCAGCTTATTTTATCGGAACACTGAAGCTTTCTTT,CASSLFYRNTEAFF
NA,TRBJ2-7,TRBV10-1,NA,TGCGCCAGCAGTGAGTCGACTCGCCTAGTCACCTACGAGCAGTACTTC,CASSESTRLVTYEQYF
NA,TRBJ1-1,TRBV12-3/TRBV12-4,NA,TGTGCCAGCACCATTTTCGCGGACACTGAAGCTTTCTTT,CASTIFADTEAFF
NA,TRBJ1-1,TRBV7-3,NA,TGTGCCAGCTCCTCCGGGGAGAACACTGAAGCTTTCTTT,CASSSGENTEAFF
NA,TRBJ1-2,TRBV11-2,TRBD1,TGTGCCAGCAGCACCCTAAACAGGGACAGGGGAAAACATGGCTACACCTTC,CASSTLNRDRGKHGYTF
NA,TRBJ2-7,TRBV3-1/TRBV3-2,TRBD1,TGTGCCAGCTCTTCGCGGACAGGGAAGTCCTACGAGCAGTACTTC,CASSSRTGKSYEQYF
NA,TRBJ2-3,TRBV14,NA,TGTGCCAGCTCCACGGGGATAAGCACAGATACGCAGTATTTT,CASSTGISTDTQYF
NA,TRBJ1-4,TRBV6-5,TRBD1,TGTGCCAGCAGAACAGGGGTTTCAAATGAAAAACTGTTTTTT,CASRTGVSNEKLFF
NA,TRBJ1-5,TRBV19,TRBD1,TGTGCCAGTAGTACAGGGGGCAGACAGCCCCAGCATTTT,CASSTGGRQPQHF
NA,TRBJ2-5,TRBV7-2,TRBD2,TGTGCCAGCAGAGGCGGGGGGCAAGAGACCCAGTACTTC,CASRGGGQETQYF
NA,TRBJ1-1,TRBV6-5,NA,TGTGCCAGCAGTTACTCGAGAAGAGTGAACACTGAAGCTTTCTTT,CASSYSRRVNTEAFF
NA,TRBJ1-2,TRBV4-3,NA,TGCGCCAGCAGCCAAGCATGGGGGGCTAACTATGGCTACACCTTC,CASSQAWGANYGYTF
NA,TRBJ2-1,TRBV3-1/TRBV3-2,NA,TGTGCCAGCAGCCAGTACAGGTTGAATGAGCAGTTCTTC,CASSQYRLNEQFF
NA,TRBJ2-5,TRBV5-1,NA,TGCGCCAGCAGCGAGCTCCAAGAGACCCAGTACTTC,CASSELQETQYF
NA,TRBJ1-2,TRBV4-1,NA,TGCGCCAGCAGCCAAGTTTGGCCAGTCCGAGGCTACACCTTC,CASSQVWPVRGYTF
NA,TRBJ2-5,TRBV2,NA,TGTGCCAGCGGGAGCGGGACCCAGTACTTC,CASGSGTQYF
NA,TRBJ2-7,TRBV28,TRBD2,TGTGCCAGCAGACCAGGCGGACTAGCGGGAAACTCCTACGAGCAGTACTTC,CASRPGGLAGNSYEQYF